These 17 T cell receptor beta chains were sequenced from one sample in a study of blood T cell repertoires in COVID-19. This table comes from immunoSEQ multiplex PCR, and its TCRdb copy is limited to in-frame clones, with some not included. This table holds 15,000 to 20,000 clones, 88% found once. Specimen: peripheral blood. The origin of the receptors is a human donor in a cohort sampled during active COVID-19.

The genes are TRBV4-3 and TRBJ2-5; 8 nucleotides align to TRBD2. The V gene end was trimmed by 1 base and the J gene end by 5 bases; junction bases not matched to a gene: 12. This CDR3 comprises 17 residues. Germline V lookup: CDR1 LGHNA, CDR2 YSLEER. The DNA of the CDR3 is TGCGCCAGCAGCCAAGGACGGTTTGCGGGAGGAGGTGAGACCCAGTACTTC. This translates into CASSQGRFAGGGETQYF.

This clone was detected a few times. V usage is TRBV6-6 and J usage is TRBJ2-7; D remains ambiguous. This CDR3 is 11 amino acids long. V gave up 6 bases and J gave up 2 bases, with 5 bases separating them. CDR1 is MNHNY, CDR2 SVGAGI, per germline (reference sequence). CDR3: CASRGAYEQYF. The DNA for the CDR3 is TGTGCCAGCAGGGGCGCCTACGAGCAGTACTTC.

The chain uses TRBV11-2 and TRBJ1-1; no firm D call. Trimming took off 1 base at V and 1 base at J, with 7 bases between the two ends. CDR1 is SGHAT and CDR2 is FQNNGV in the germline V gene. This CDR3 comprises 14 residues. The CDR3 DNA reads TGTGCCAGCAGCTTAGTTCTCGGGAACACTGAAGCTTTCTTT. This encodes CASSLVLGNTEAFF.

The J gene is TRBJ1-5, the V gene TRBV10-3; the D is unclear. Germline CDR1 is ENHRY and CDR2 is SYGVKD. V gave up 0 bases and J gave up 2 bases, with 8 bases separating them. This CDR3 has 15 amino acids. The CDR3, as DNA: TGTGCCATCAGTGAGTCCGCGATCCGCAATCAGCCCCAGCATTTT. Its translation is CAISESAIRNQPQHF.

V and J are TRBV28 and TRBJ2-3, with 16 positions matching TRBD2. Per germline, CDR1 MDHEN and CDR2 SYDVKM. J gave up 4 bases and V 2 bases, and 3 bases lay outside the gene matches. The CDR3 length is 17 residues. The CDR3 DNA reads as TGTGCCAGCAGTTTACCCGGGACTAGCGGGGGGGCAGATACGCAGTATTTT. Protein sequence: CASSLPGTSGGADTQYF.

CDR3 DNA: TGTGCCAGCAGTTTCTGGCAACAGGGCACAGATACGCAGTATTTT. This sequence encodes CASSFWQQGTDTQYF. The chain links TRBV28 to TRBJ2-3, with D possibly matching TRBD1 (5 bases). The CDR3 has 15 residues. CDR1 is MDHEN, CDR2 SYDVKM, per germline. Trimming removed 3 bases at V and 1 base at J, with 11 bases between.

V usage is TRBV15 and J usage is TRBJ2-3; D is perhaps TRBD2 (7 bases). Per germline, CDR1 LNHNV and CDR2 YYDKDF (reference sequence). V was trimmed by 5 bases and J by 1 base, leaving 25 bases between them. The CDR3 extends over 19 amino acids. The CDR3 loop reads CATSGLRGEGPPGTDTQYF. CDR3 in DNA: TGTGCCACCAGCGGGCTTAGGGGGGAGGGCCCCCCCGGCACAGATACGCAGTATTTT.

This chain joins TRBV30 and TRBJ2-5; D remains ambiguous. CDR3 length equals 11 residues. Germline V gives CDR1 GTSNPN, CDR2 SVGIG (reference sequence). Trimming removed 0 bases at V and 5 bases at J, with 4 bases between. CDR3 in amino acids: CAWSVMETQYF. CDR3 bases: TGTGCCTGGAGTGTCATGGAGACCCAGTACTTC. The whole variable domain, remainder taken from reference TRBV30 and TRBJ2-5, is SQTIHQWPATLVQPVGSPLSLECTVEGTSNPNLYWYRQAAGRGLQLLFYSVGIGQISSEVPQNLSASRPQDRQFILSSKKLLLSDSGFYLCAWSVMETQYFGPGTRLLVL.

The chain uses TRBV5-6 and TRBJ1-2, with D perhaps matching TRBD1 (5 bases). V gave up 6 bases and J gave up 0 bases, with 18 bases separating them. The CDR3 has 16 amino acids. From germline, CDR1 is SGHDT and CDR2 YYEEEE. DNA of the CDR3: TGTGCCAGCAACCTATACGCGGCAGGGCCTAACTATGGCTACACCTTC. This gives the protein CASNLYAAGPNYGYTF.

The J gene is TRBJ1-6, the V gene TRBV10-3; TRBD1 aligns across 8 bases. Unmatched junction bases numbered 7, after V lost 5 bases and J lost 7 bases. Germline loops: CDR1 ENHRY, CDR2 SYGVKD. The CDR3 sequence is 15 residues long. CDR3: CAISSQGGDNSPLHF. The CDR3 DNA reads TGTGCCATCAGTTCACAGGGGGGAGACAATTCACCCCTCCACTTT.

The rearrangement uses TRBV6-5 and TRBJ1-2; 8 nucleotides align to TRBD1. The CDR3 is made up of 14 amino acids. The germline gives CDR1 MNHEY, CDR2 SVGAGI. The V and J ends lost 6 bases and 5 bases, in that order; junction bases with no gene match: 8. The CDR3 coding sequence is TGTGCCAGCAGGCGACAGGGGTTGGGGTATGGCTACACCTTC. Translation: CASRRQGLGYGYTF.

The CDR3 DNA is TGCGCCAGCAGCTTGGCCCCGGGACAGGGGGCGCTTCTGTACTTC. This translates into CASSLAPGQGALLYF. The V and J genes are TRBV5-1 and TRBJ2-7, with 12 positions matching TRBD1. CDR3 length: 15 amino acids. The V gene end was trimmed by 0 bases and the J gene end by 12 bases; junction bases not matched to a gene: 10. From germline, CDR1 is SGHRS and CDR2 YFSETQ.

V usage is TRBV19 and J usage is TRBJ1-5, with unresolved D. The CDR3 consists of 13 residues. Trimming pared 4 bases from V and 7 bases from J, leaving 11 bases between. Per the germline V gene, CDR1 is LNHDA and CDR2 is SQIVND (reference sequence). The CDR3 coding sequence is TGTGCCAGTAGTACCAGGCTGTTCCAGCCCCAGCATTTT. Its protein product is CASSTRLFQPQHF.

Here the CDR3 reads CASAGYLAYEQYF. The CDR3 DNA reads as TGTGCCAGCGCAGGGTACTTGGCCTACGAGCAGTACTTC. The chain employs TRBV11-3 and TRBJ2-7; tentatively, D is TRBD1 (5 bases). In germline, CDR1 is SGHNT, CDR2 YENEEA. V was shortened by 8 bases and J by 2 bases, with 13 bases between the two germline ends. The CDR3 has 13 residues. Full variable domain (remainder filled in from reference TRBV11-3 and TRBJ2-7): EAGVVQSPRYKIIEKKQPVAFWCNPISGHNTLYWYLQNLGQGPELLIRYENEEAVDDSQLPKDRFSAERLKGVDSTLKIQPAELGDSAVYLCASAGYLAYEQYFGPGTRLTVT.

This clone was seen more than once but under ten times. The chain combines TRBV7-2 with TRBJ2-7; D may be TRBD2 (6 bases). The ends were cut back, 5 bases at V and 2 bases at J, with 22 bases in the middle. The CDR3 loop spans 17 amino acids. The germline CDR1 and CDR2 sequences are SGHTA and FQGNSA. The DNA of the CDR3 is TGTGCCAGCAGCCAACTGGGGGGTAGCGCCAATGCCTACGAGCAGTACTTC. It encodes CASSQLGGSANAYEQYF.

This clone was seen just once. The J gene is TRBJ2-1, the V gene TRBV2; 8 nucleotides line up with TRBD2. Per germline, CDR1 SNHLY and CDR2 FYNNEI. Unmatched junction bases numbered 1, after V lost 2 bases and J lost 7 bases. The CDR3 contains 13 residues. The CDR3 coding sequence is TGTGCCAGCAGTGAAACTAGCGGAAATGAGCAGTTCTTC. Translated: CASSETSGNEQFF.

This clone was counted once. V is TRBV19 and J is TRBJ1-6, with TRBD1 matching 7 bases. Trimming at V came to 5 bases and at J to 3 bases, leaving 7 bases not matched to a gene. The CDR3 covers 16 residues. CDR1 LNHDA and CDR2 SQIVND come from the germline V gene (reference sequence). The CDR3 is CASSVTGTVYNSPLHF. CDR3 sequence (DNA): TGTGCCAGTAGTGTAACCGGGACAGTCTATAATTCACCCCTCCACTTT.